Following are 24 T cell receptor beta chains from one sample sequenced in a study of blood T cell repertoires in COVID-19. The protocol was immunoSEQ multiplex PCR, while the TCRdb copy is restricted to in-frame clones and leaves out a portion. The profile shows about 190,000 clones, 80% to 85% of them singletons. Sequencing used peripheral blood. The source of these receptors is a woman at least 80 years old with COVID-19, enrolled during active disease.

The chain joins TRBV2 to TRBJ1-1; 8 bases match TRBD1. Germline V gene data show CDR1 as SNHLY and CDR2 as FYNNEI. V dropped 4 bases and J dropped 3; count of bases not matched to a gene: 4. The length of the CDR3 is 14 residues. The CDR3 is CASSAGGAHTEAFF. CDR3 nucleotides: TGTGCCAGCAGTGCAGGGGGCGCGCACACTGAAGCTTTCTTT.

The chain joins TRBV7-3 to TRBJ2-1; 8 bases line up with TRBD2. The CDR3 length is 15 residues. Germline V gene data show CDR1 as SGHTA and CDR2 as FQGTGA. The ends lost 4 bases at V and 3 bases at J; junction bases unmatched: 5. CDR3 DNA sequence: TGTGCCAGCAGCTCCCGGGGGGGCGGCTACAATGAGCAGTTCTTC. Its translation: CASSSRGGGYNEQFF.

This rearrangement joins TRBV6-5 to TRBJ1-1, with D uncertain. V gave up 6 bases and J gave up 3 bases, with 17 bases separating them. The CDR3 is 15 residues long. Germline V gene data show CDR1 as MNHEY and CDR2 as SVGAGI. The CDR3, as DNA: TGTGCCAGCAGCCACCGGTTAGTTCGGGACACTGAAGCTTTCTTT. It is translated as CASSHRLVRDTEAFF.

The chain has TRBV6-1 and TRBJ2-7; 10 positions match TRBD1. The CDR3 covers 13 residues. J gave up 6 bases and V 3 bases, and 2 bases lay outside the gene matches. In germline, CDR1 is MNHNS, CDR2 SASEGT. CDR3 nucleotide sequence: TGTGCCAGCAGTGACGACAGGGGGCTCGAGCAGTACTTC. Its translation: CASSDDRGLEQYF.

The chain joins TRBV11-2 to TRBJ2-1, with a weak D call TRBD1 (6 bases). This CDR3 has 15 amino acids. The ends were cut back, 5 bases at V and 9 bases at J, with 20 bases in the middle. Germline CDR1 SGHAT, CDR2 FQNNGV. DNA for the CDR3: TGTGCCAGCAGCGAAGTGAGAAACAGGGCTGGTGAGCAGTTCTTC. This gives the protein CASSEVRNRAGEQFF. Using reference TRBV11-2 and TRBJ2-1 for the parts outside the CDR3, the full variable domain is EAGVAQSPRYKIIEKRQSVAFWCNPISGHATLYWYQQILGQGPKLLIQFQNNGVVDDSQLPKDRFSAERLKGVDSTLKIQPAKLEDSAVYLCASSEVRNRAGEQFFGPGTRLTVL.

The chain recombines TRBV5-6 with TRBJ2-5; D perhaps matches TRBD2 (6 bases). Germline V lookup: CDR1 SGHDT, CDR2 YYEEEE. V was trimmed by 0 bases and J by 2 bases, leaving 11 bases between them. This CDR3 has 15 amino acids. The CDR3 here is CASSLVSGPQETQYF. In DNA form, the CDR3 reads TGTGCCAGCAGCTTGGTGAGCGGGCCTCAAGAGACCCAGTACTTC.

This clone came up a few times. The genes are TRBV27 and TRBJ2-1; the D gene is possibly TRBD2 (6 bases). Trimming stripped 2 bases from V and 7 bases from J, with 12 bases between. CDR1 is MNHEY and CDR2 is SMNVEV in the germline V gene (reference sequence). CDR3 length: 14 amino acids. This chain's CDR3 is CASSLGGRGNEQFF. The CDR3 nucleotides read TGTGCCAGCAGTTTAGGGGGGAGAGGGAATGAGCAGTTCTTC.

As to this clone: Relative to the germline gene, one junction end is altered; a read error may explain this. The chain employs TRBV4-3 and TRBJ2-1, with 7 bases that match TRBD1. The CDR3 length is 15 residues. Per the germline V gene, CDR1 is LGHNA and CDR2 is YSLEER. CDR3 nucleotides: TGCGCCAGCAGGCAAGCGGACAGGTCCTACAATGAGCAGTTCTTC. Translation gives CASRQADRSYNEQFF.

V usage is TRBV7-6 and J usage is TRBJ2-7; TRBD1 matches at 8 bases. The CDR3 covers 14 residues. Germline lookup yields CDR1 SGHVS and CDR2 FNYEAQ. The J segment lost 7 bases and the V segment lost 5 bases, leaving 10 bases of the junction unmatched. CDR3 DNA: TGTGCCAGCAGCCCAACCAGGGGGCTAGATGAGCAGTACTTC. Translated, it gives CASSPTRGLDEQYF.

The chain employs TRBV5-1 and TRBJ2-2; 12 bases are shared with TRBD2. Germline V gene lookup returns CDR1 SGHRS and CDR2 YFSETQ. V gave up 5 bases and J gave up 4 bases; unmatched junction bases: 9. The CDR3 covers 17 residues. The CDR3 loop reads CASSPGLAGLSTGELFF. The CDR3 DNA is TGCGCCAGCAGTCCCGGACTAGCGGGACTTTCCACCGGGGAGCTGTTTTTT.

The CDR3 sequence: CASRPGYMAEAFF. The CDR3 nucleotides read TGTGCCAGCAGGCCAGGGTATATGGCTGAAGCTTTCTTT. V is TRBV2 and J is TRBJ1-1; possibly TRBD1 for D (5 bases). The germline CDR1 and CDR2 sequences are SNHLY and FYNNEI. The ends were cut back, 6 bases at V and 6 bases at J, with 14 bases in the middle. This CDR3 region has 13 residues.

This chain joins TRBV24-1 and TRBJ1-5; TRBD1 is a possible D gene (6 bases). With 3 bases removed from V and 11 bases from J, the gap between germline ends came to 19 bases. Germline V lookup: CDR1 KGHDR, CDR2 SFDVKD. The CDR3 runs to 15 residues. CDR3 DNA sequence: TGTGCCACCAGTGATCCTACTTCCGCACAGGGAACCCAGCATTTT. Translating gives CATSDPTSAQGTQHF.

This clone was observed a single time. For the CDR3, the DNA is TGTGCCAGTAGTATCTTGCATAGAACTGAAGCTTTCTTT. This translates into CASSILHRTEAFF. The genes are TRBV19 and TRBJ1-1; no definite D call. Trimming left V 3 bases short and J 5 bases short, with 10 bases between. CDR1 and CDR2 (germline): LNHDA, SQIVND (reference sequence). The CDR3 contains 13 residues.

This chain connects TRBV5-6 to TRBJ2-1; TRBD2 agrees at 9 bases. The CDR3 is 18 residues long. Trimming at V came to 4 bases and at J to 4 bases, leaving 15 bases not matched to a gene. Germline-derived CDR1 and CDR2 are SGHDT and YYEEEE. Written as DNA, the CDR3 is TGTGCCAGCAGCACGCTCTCTAGCGGGATCACCAAGTACAATGAGCAGTTCTTC. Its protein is CASSTLSSGITKYNEQFF.

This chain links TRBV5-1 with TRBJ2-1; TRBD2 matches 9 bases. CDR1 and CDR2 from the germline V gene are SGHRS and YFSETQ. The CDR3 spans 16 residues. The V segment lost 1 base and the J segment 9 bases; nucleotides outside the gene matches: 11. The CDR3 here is CASSLSASGVGSEQFF. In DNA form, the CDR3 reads TGCGCCAGCAGCTTGTCGGCTAGCGGGGTCGGAAGTGAGCAGTTCTTC.

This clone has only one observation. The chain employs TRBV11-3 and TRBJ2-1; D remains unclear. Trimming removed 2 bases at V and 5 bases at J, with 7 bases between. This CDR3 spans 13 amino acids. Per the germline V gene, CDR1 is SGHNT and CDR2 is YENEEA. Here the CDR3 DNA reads TGTGCCAGCAGCTTAATGCTAGACAATGAGCAGTTCTTC. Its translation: CASSLMLDNEQFF.

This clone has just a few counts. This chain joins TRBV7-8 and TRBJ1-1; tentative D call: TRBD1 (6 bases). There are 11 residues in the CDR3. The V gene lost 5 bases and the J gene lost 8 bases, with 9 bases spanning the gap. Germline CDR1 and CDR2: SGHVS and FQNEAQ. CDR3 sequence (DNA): TGTGCCAGCAGCACAGGGAGAGAAGCTTTCTTT. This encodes CASSTGREAFF. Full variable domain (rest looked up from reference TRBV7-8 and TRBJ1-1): GAGVSQSPRYKVAKRGQDVALRCDPISGHVSLFWYQQALGQGPEFLTYFQNEAQLDKSGLPSDRFFAERPEGSVSTLKIQRTQQEDSAVYLCASSTGREAFFGQGTRLTVV.

CDR3 sequence (DNA): TGTGCCAGCAGCGTAGCACCTCTAGGGGGTGGTGGTACAGATACGCAGTATTTT. This codes for CASSVAPLGGGGTDTQYF. The gene calls are TRBV9 and TRBJ2-3; TRBD1 might be the D (6 bases). Germline V gives CDR1 SGDLS, CDR2 YYNGEE. Trimming removed 0 bases from V and 3 bases from J, with 20 bases in between. The CDR3 loop spans 18 amino acids. The whole variable domain, remainder taken from reference TRBV9 and TRBJ2-3, is DSGVTQTPKHLITATGQRVTLRCSPRSGDLSVYWYQQSLDQGLQFLIQYYNGEERAKGNILERFSAQQFPDLHSELNLSSLELGDSALYFCASSVAPLGGGGTDTQYFGPGTRLTVL.

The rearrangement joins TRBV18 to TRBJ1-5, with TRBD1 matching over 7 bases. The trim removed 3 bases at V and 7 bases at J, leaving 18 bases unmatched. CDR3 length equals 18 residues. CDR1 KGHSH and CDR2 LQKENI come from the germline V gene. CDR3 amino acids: CASSPWGRGTGAKQPQHF. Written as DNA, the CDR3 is TGTGCCAGCTCACCCTGGGGCCGCGGTACAGGGGCGAAACAGCCCCAGCATTTT.

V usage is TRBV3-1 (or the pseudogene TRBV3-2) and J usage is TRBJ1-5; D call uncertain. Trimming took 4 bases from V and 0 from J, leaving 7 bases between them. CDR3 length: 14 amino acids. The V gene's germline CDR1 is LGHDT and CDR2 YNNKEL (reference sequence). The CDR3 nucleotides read TGTGCCAGCAGCCCAGGTAATAGCAATCAGCCCCAGCATTTT. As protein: CASSPGNSNQPQHF.

The CDR3 reads CASSTTTDTQYF. The CDR3 DNA reads TGTGCCAGCAGCACTACGACGGATACGCAGTATTTT. This sequence joins TRBV5-5 and TRBJ2-3; D uncertain. This CDR3 is 12 amino acids long. Between the trimmed V and J ends, which lost 4 bases and 6 bases, there was a span of 9 bases. CDR1 is SGHKS, CDR2 YYEKEE, per germline (reference sequence).

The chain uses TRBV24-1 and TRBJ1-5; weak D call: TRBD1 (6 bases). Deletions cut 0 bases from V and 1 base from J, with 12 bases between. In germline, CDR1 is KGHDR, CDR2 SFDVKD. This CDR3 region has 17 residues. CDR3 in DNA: TGTGCCACCAGTGATTTGGGCAGGGGACCCAGCAATCAGCCCCAGCATTTT. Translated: CATSDLGRGPSNQPQHF.

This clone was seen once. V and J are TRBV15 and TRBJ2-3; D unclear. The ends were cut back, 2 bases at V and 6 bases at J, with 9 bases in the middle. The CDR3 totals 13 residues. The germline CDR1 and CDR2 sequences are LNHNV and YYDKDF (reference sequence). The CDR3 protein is CATSRSRIDTQYF. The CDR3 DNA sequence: TGTGCCACCAGCAGATCCAGGATCGATACGCAGTATTTT. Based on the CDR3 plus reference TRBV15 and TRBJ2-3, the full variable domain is DAMVIQNPRYQVTQFGKPVTLSCSQTLNHNVMYWYQQKSSQAPKLLFHYYDKDFNNEADTPDNFQSRRPNTSFCFLDIRSPGLGDTAMYLCATSRSRIDTQYFGPGTRLTVL.

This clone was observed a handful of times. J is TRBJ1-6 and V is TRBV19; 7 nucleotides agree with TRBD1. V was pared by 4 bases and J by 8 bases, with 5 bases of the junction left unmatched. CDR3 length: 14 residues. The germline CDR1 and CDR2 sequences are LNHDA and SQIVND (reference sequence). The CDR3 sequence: CASSRQGRDSPLHF. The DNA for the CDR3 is TGTGCCAGTAGTAGACAGGGCCGAGATTCACCCCTCCACTTT.